A single sample gave rise to the 13 T cell receptor beta chains below, sequenced in a study of preoperative IRX-2 immunotherapy in early breast cancer. Treatment given: preoperative locoregional IRX-2 cytokine immunotherapy. Data came from immunoSEQ multiplex PCR; TCRdb stores just in-frame clones and leaves some out. This sample carries around 40,000 clones, about 95% of them seen once, and the ten largest clones take around 1.6%. Sequencing was performed on tumor tissue, taken after IRX-2 immunotherapy. The source of these receptors is a human donor with breast cancer.

This chain's CDR3 is CASSLVASGTETQYF. In nucleotides, the CDR3 is TGTGCCAGCAGCTTAGTGGCTAGCGGGACCGAGACCCAGTACTTC. The genes are TRBV11-2 and TRBJ2-5; 9 bases map to TRBD2. Germline V gene data show CDR1 as SGHAT and CDR2 as FQNNGV. V trimming: 1 base; J trimming: 5 bases; junction bases outside the gene matches: 5. The length of the CDR3 is 15 residues.

The chain joins TRBV7-7 to TRBJ2-7; no definite D call. Trimming left V 5 bases short and J 1 base short, with 12 bases between. CDR3 length: 14 residues. Germline V CDR1 and CDR2: SSHAT, FNYEAQ (reference sequence). The CDR3 DNA reads as TGTGCCAGCAGCCCCGACGGCGGATCCTACGAGCAGTACTTC. Amino acids: CASSPDGGSYEQYF.

The V gene is TRBV11-2, the J gene TRBJ1-3, with D perhaps TRBD1 (5 bases). The V gene lost 1 base and the J gene lost 3 bases, with 16 bases spanning the gap. Germline CDR1 reads SGHAT; CDR2 reads FQNNGV. CDR3 length: 17 amino acids. The CDR3 is CASSLVGSRVGGNTIYF. Written as DNA, the CDR3 is TGTGCCAGCAGCTTAGTCGGGTCCAGGGTCGGTGGAAACACCATATATTTT.

The rearrangement links TRBV18 to TRBJ2-6; D ambiguous. The CDR3 runs to 18 residues. V was trimmed by 3 bases and J by 1 base, leaving 16 bases between them. The germline V gene encodes CDR1 KGHSH and CDR2 LQKENI. DNA for the CDR3: TGTGCCAGCTCACCCTACCTCTCGCTGTCGTCTGGGGCCAACGTCCTGACTTTC. Translation: CASSPYLSLSSGANVLTF. Supplemented by reference TRBV18 and TRBJ2-6, the full variable domain reads NAGVMQNPRHLVRRRGQEARLRCSPMKGHSHVYWYRQLPEEGLKFMVYLQKENIIDESGMPKERFSAEFPKEGPSILRIQQVVRGDSAAYFCASSPYLSLSSGANVLTFGAGSRLTVL.

The chain joins TRBV15 to TRBJ1-5, with no clear D. This CDR3 comprises 14 residues. CDR1 LNHNV and CDR2 YYDKDF come from the germline V gene (reference sequence). Trimming shortened V by 3 bases and J by 5 bases, and 11 bases separated the two germline ends. The CDR3, as DNA: TGTGCCACCAGCAGGTCACACGGTCATCAGCCCCAGCATTTT. Translated: CATSRSHGHQPQHF.

The CDR3 DNA follows: TGTGCCAGCAGTACGGGACTCCGACTCTACGAGCAGTACTTC. Translated, it gives CASSTGLRLYEQYF. The V call is TRBV6-5, the J call TRBJ2-7; possible D gene TRBD2, 6 bases. Germline V gene sequence: CDR1 MNHEY, CDR2 SVGAGI. The CDR3 totals 14 residues. Trimming took off 5 bases at V and 3 bases at J, with 14 bases between the two ends.

About this clone itself: One end of the junction fails to match germline, which may point to a read error. The DNA of the CDR3 is TGTGCCAGCACCACCGGGGCGTTTGGGCCGGACATTACTCCTACAATGAGCTTCCTCTTC. Its translation: CASTTGAFGPDITPTMSFLF. The V call is TRBV7-7, the J call TRBJ2-1; D may be TRBD1 or TRBD2 (5 bases each). From germline, CDR1 is SSHAT and CDR2 FNYEAQ (reference sequence). This CDR3 is built from 20 residues.

The CDR3 loop reads CASSFESSTDTQYF. The CDR3 DNA follows: TGTGCCAGCAGCTTCGAATCTAGCACAGATACGCAGTATTTT. The rearrangement uses TRBV5-8 and TRBJ2-3; no firm D call. The germline V gene encodes CDR1 SGHTS and CDR2 YDEGEE. The CDR3 is 14 amino acids. The germline V and J ends were trimmed by 2 bases and 0 bases, with 7 bases remaining between them.

The chain is built from TRBV5-5 and TRBJ1-4; 9 bases align to TRBD1. CDR3 size: 17 residues. Germline V CDR1 and CDR2: SGHKS, YYEKEE (reference sequence). Losses at the gene ends were 4 bases for V and 8 bases for J; bases not matched to a gene: 15. The CDR3 coding sequence is TGTGCCAGCAGCCGTTCGTGGGGGACAGGGTCGTACGAAAAACTGTTTTTT. As protein: CASSRSWGTGSYEKLFF.

The V gene is TRBV7-3, the J gene TRBJ1-3, with D uncertain. Per germline, CDR1 SGHTA and CDR2 FQGTGA. The CDR3 has 15 residues. V lost 2 bases, J lost 8 bases, and 16 bases lay in between. The CDR3 DNA sequence: TGTGCCAGCAGCTTAGCGGTCGGCATTCCAGACACCATATATTTT. Translation gives CASSLAVGIPDTIYF.

This chain connects TRBV19 to TRBJ2-1; D uncertain. The CDR3 sequence is 15 residues long. Germline-derived CDR1 and CDR2 are LNHDA and SQIVND (reference sequence). With 3 bases removed from V and 0 bases from J, the gap between germline ends came to 9 bases. The CDR3 region is CASSIASSSYNEQFF. CDR3 nucleotide sequence: TGTGCCAGTAGTATTGCATCTAGCTCCTACAATGAGCAGTTCTTC.

The rearrangement joins TRBV28 to TRBJ1-5; D might be TRBD1 (5 bases). This CDR3 comprises 13 residues. Germline CDR1 reads MDHEN; CDR2 reads SYDVKM. V lost 6 bases to trimming and J lost 5 bases, with 11 bases between them. CDR3 sequence: CASSTGNYQPQHF. CDR3 nucleotide sequence: TGTGCCAGCAGCACAGGAAACTATCAGCCCCAGCATTTT.

This chain uses TRBV9 with TRBJ2-1, with TRBD2 as a possible D gene (5 bases). Germline values: CDR1 SGDLS, CDR2 YYNGEE. The V end lost 4 bases, the J end lost 0 bases, and 14 bases lay between the germline ends. This CDR3 is built from 16 residues. The CDR3 region is CASSPRVGISYNEQFF. The CDR3 DNA follows: TGTGCCAGCAGCCCGAGGGTGGGGATCTCCTACAATGAGCAGTTCTTC.